Given below is one T cell receptor (beta chain) in context. These data belong to a study of metastatic and nonmetastatic thyroid tumors. Overall study: Repertoire comparison spanned blood and tumor or nodule tissue of malignant and benign thyroid patients.

TCRdb re-clonotyped the PCR reads through MiXCR. The sample includes around 50,000 clones, approximately 20% of them seen just once. Treatment of any kind had been given to no patient before thyroid surgery. V was shortened by 4 bases and J by 7 bases, with 17 bases between the two germline ends. The CDR3 runs to 14 residues. Germline V gene data show CDR1 as MNHEY and CDR2 as SVGEGT. Sequencing input: blood. The rearrangement joins TRBV6-2 or TRBV6-3 to TRBJ2-7, with D possibly TRBD1 on 5 matching bases. This clonotype originated in a male donor with papillary thyroid cancer or a benign thyroid nodule (not recorded which). Some clones in this sample may be carry-over from other donors' samples. CDR3 sequence reads: CASSCDSSYNEQYF. The CDR3 DNA sequence: TGTGCCAGCAGTTGTGACAGCTCCTACAATGAGCAGTACTTC.